These 29 T cell receptor beta chains were sequenced from one sample in a study of cytomegalovirus exposure and HLA in healthy donors. Assay used: immunoSEQ multiplex PCR; TCRdb lists only in-frame clones, some missing. The table lists some 84,000 clones, approximately 90% of them singletons. Sequences were obtained from PBMCs. The origin of the receptors is a man aged 25 to 40 in good health and CMV-seronegative.

This chain links TRBV27 with TRBJ2-1; 8 nucleotides match TRBD2. Germline V CDR1 and CDR2: MNHEY, SMNVEV (reference sequence). J was trimmed by 0 bases and V by 6 bases; bases with no gene match: 7. The CDR3 totals 16 residues. The CDR3 loop reads CASRSIAGISYNEQFF. In nucleotides, the CDR3 is TGTGCCAGCAGATCTATAGCGGGGATCTCCTACAATGAGCAGTTCTTC.

The J gene is TRBJ2-1, the V gene TRBV27; 12 bases match TRBD2. Germline V gives CDR1 MNHEY, CDR2 SMNVEV (reference sequence). Trimming took 2 bases from V and 7 from J; bases not matched to a gene: 6. The CDR3 runs 16 residues. Here the CDR3 DNA reads TGTGCCAGCAGTTTACTAGCGGGAGGGCCGAGTAATGAGCAGTTCTTC. This encodes CASSLLAGGPSNEQFF.

The V and J genes are TRBV30 and TRBJ2-5; no definite D call. This CDR3 is 11 amino acids long. Trimming left V 2 bases short and J 2 bases short, with 3 bases between. CDR1 and CDR2 from the germline V gene are GTSNPN and SVGIG (reference sequence). As DNA, the CDR3 is TGTGCCTGGAGTCAACAAGAGACCCAGTACTTC. Translation gives CAWSQQETQYF.

This chain links TRBV11-3 with TRBJ1-4, with D possibly matching TRBD1 (6 bases). V was shortened by 5 bases and J by 3 bases, with 13 bases between the two germline ends. The CDR3 contains 15 residues. Germline V lookup: CDR1 SGHNT, CDR2 YENEEA. This CDR3 is CASSATDSPNEKLFF. In DNA form, the CDR3 reads TGTGCCAGCAGCGCCACGGACAGCCCTAATGAAAAACTGTTTTTT. Full variable domain (remainder filled in from reference TRBV11-3 and TRBJ1-4): EAGVVQSPRYKIIEKKQPVAFWCNPISGHNTLYWYLQNLGQGPELLIRYENEEAVDDSQLPKDRFSAERLKGVDSTLKIQPAELGDSAVYLCASSATDSPNEKLFFGSGTQLSVL.

The chain employs TRBV19 and TRBJ2-5; unclear D gene. This CDR3 spans 14 amino acids. Germline CDR1 reads LNHDA; CDR2 reads SQIVND (reference sequence). Between the trimmed V and J ends, which lost 6 bases and 5 bases, there was a span of 16 bases. The CDR3 is CASSDPPIGETQYF. The CDR3 DNA reads TGTGCCAGTAGCGACCCCCCGATCGGGGAGACCCAGTACTTC.

The chain has TRBV6-1 and TRBJ1-1, with 8 bases that match TRBD1. After removal of 4 bases from V and 5 bases from J, the junction contained 12 bases not matched to a gene. Germline V gene sequence: CDR1 MNHNS, CDR2 SASEGT. The CDR3 is 16 residues long. CDR3 in amino acids: CASSAPGTGLVTEAFF. The CDR3 coding sequence is TGTGCCAGCAGTGCCCCCGGGACAGGCTTAGTAACTGAAGCTTTCTTT.

The rearrangement links TRBV10-3 to TRBJ1-1, with D possibly TRBD1 on 5 matching bases. The germline V gene has CDR1 ENHRY and CDR2 SYGVKD. The CDR3 loop spans 13 amino acids. Trimming stripped 10 bases from V and 0 bases from J, with 12 bases between. The CDR3 protein is CANTQELNTEAFF. Written as DNA, the CDR3 is TGTGCCAACACACAGGAACTGAACACTGAAGCTTTCTTT.

The genes are TRBV6-1 and TRBJ2-2; 9 bases agree with TRBD1. Trimming at V came to 6 bases and at J to 8 bases, leaving 4 bases not matched to a gene. CDR3 length: 13 residues. Germline V gives CDR1 MNHNS, CDR2 SASEGT. CDR3 bases: TGTGCCAGCAGCTGGACAGGGGTAGGGGAGCTGTTTTTT. This codes for CASSWTGVGELFF.

The genes are TRBV15 and TRBJ2-1; tentative D call: TRBD1 (5 bases). CDR3 length: 13 residues. V lost 0 bases and J 8 bases, leaving 8 bases between the germline ends. Germline V gives CDR1 LNHNV, CDR2 YYDKDF (reference sequence). The CDR3 nucleotides read TGTGCCACCAGCAGAGATCAGGGATATGAGCAGTTCTTC. It encodes CATSRDQGYEQFF.

The chain uses TRBV27 and TRBJ2-5, with a possible D match to TRBD2 (5 bases). From germline, CDR1 is MNHEY and CDR2 SMNVEV (reference sequence). Trimming cost V 3 bases and J 0 bases, with 8 bases left between them. The CDR3 covers 14 residues. The CDR3 loop reads CASSFAGYQETQYF. In DNA form, the CDR3 reads TGTGCCAGCAGTTTCGCGGGCTACCAAGAGACCCAGTACTTC.

The V gene is TRBV5-1, the J gene TRBJ2-1; TRBD2 agrees at 11 bases. V lost 7 bases to trimming and J lost 4 bases; unmatched junction nucleotides: 10. The CDR3 has 16 residues. The V gene's germline CDR1 is SGHRS and CDR2 YFSETQ. This CDR3 is CASAPMGTSGYNEQFF. CDR3 sequence (DNA): TGCGCCAGCGCTCCGATGGGGACTAGCGGATACAATGAGCAGTTCTTC.

The sample holds one count of this clone. This chain connects TRBV5-1 to TRBJ2-6; D is perhaps TRBD1 (6 bases). The CDR3 contains 16 residues. The V gene lost 0 bases and the J gene lost 3 bases, with 10 bases spanning the gap. Germline lookup yields CDR1 SGHRS and CDR2 YFSETQ. The CDR3 reads CASSLAGAHGANVLTF. DNA of the CDR3: TGCGCCAGCAGCTTGGCAGGGGCCCATGGGGCCAACGTCCTGACTTTC. Full variable domain (rest looked up from reference TRBV5-1 and TRBJ2-6): KAGVTQTPRYLIKTRGQQVTLSCSPISGHRSVSWYQQTPGQGLQFLFEYFSETQRNKGNFPGRFSGRQFSNSRSEMNVSTLELGDSALYLCASSLAGAHGANVLTFGAGSRLTVL.

CDR3 nucleotide sequence: TGTGCCAGCAGTCCCGGGACTAGCGGGAGGGTTACAGATACGCAGTATTTT. Its protein is CASSPGTSGRVTDTQYF. This rearrangement joins TRBV2 to TRBJ2-3; the match to TRBD2 covers 16 bases. There are 17 residues in the CDR3. From germline, CDR1 is SNHLY and CDR2 FYNNEI. The trim removed 5 bases at V and 3 bases at J, leaving 5 bases unmatched.

V and J are TRBV19 and TRBJ2-3, with TRBD1 identical over 10 bases. With V trimmed by 3 bases and J by 0 bases, 0 bases remained unmatched. The CDR3 covers 15 residues. Germline values: CDR1 LNHDA, CDR2 SQIVND (reference sequence). DNA of the CDR3: TGTGCCAGTAGTATGGGACAGGGGAGCACAGATACGCAGTATTTT. This encodes CASSMGQGSTDTQYF.

The chain links TRBV4-1 to TRBJ1-4, with 9 nucleotides matching TRBD1. Germline CDR1 reads MGHRA; CDR2 reads YSYEKL. V shed 4 bases, J shed 10 bases, and the junction held 10 bases outside the gene matches. The CDR3 has 15 amino acids. CDR3 nucleotide sequence: TGCGCCAGCAGCCCGACCGGGACAGGGAAGGGAAAACTGTTTTTT. Protein: CASSPTGTGKGKLFF.

The J gene is TRBJ1-2, the V gene TRBV7-9; 8 positions agree with TRBD1. V was clipped by 2 bases and J by 7 bases; unmatched bases: 15. Germline V gene sequence: CDR1 SEHNR, CDR2 FQNEAQ (reference sequence). CDR3 size: 17 residues. The CDR3 sequence: CASSLSAAGGSYGGYTF. The CDR3 nucleotides are TGTGCCAGCAGCTTAAGCGCGGCAGGGGGCAGTTATGGTGGCTACACCTTC.

This clone was seen only once. This rearrangement joins TRBV19 to TRBJ2-5; D not resolved. The CDR3 sequence is 13 residues long. V was pared by 4 bases and J by 1 base, with 7 bases between. CDR1 LNHDA and CDR2 SQIVND come from the germline V gene (reference sequence). CDR3 nucleotide sequence: TGTGCCAGTAGTAATCCTCCCCAAGAGACCCAGTACTTC. Protein sequence: CASSNPPQETQYF.

This chain joins TRBV5-1 and TRBJ2-3; D gene ambiguous. The CDR3 has 15 residues. Trimming removed 0 bases from V and 2 bases from J, with 10 bases in between. Germline V gene sequence: CDR1 SGHRS, CDR2 YFSETQ. CDR3 sequence: CASSLGAGNTDTQYF. The CDR3, as DNA: TGCGCCAGCAGCTTGGGTGCAGGCAACACAGATACGCAGTATTTT.

This chain links TRBV28 with TRBJ2-7; TRBD1 matches 9 bases. The J segment lost 3 bases and the V segment lost 5 bases, leaving 8 bases of the junction unmatched. CDR3 length equals 15 residues. CDR1 is MDHEN and CDR2 is SYDVKM in the germline V gene. CDR3 DNA: TGTGCCAGCAGTACCAATCCGGGACAGGGCTACGAGCAGTACTTC. As protein: CASSTNPGQGYEQYF. Full variable domain (outside the CDR3, taken from reference TRBV28 and TRBJ2-7): DVKVTQSSRYLVKRTGEKVFLECVQDMDHENMFWYRQDPGLGLRLIYFSYDVKMKEKGDIPEGYSVSREKKERFSLILESASTNQTSMYLCASSTNPGQGYEQYFGPGTRLTVT.

V gene TRBV5-4 combines with J gene TRBJ2-5; D possibly corresponds to TRBD1 (6 bases). The CDR3 has 14 amino acids. V shed 3 bases and J shed 4 bases, with 13 bases lying between them. Germline CDR1 reads SGHNT; CDR2 reads YYREEE (reference sequence). The CDR3 protein is CASSYTGNRETQYF. The CDR3 nucleotides are TGTGCCAGCAGCTACACAGGGAATCGAGAGACCCAGTACTTC.

The chain joins TRBV11-2 to TRBJ1-1; weak D call: TRBD1 (6 bases). CDR1 and CDR2 from the germline V gene are SGHAT and FQNNGV. The ends were cut back, 3 bases at V and 4 bases at J, with 12 bases in the middle. This CDR3 is 14 amino acids long. CDR3 protein: CASSFRGWSTEAFF. The CDR3 nucleotides read TGTGCCAGCAGCTTCAGGGGCTGGAGCACTGAAGCTTTCTTT. Full variable domain (remainder filled in from reference TRBV11-2 and TRBJ1-1): EAGVAQSPRYKIIEKRQSVAFWCNPISGHATLYWYQQILGQGPKLLIQFQNNGVVDDSQLPKDRFSAERLKGVDSTLKIQPAKLEDSAVYLCASSFRGWSTEAFFGQGTRLTVV.

The chain couples TRBV28 to TRBJ2-5, with a tentative D call TRBD1 (6 bases). The CDR3 loop spans 13 amino acids. The germline V gene encodes CDR1 MDHEN and CDR2 SYDVKM. V shed 6 bases and J shed 2 bases, with 10 bases lying between them. The CDR3 loop reads CASSEGGQETQYF. The DNA for the CDR3 is TGTGCCAGCAGCGAAGGGGGACAAGAGACCCAGTACTTC.

This chain joins TRBV19 and TRBJ1-4; D is ambiguous. CDR3 length: 12 amino acids. The V gene's germline CDR1 is LNHDA and CDR2 SQIVND (reference sequence). V was trimmed by 3 bases and J by 10 bases, leaving 9 bases between them. The CDR3 nucleotides are TGTGCCAGTAGTATCCTTTCGGGAAAACTGTTTTTT. This translates into CASSILSGKLFF.

The V and J genes are TRBV7-3 and TRBJ2-1; 12 bases fit TRBD1. V shed 0 bases, J shed 8 bases, and the junction held 8 bases outside the gene matches. This CDR3 spans 17 amino acids. CDR1 is SGHTA, CDR2 FQGTGA, per germline. In DNA, the CDR3 is TGTGCCAGCAGCTTAACCGTGGCGGGACAGGGGGCCTATGAGCAGTTCTTC. Translation gives CASSLTVAGQGAYEQFF.

This clone was seen just once. This chain links TRBV5-4 with TRBJ2-2, with TRBD2 matching 16 bases. The CDR3 length is 18 residues. The V gene end was trimmed by 4 bases and the J gene end by 4 bases; junction bases not matched to a gene: 7. Looked up from germline, CDR1 is SGHNT and CDR2 is YYREEE (reference sequence). The CDR3 DNA follows: TGTGCCAGCAGCCCGGGACTAGCGGGGGGGCGGGGCACCGGGGAGCTGTTTTTT. This codes for CASSPGLAGGRGTGELFF.

CDR3 region: CASSVGLAGGEETQYF. The CDR3, as DNA: TGTGCCAGCAGCGTAGGGCTAGCGGGGGGGGAAGAGACCCAGTACTTC. The chain carries TRBV9 and TRBJ2-5; 12 nucleotides line up with TRBD2. The CDR3 sequence is 16 residues long. Germline CDR1 is SGDLS and CDR2 is YYNGEE. V gave up 0 bases and J gave up 3 bases; unmatched junction bases: 3.

The chain links TRBV29-1 to TRBJ2-1, with 8 bases aligning to TRBD2. The germline V gene encodes CDR1 SQVTM and CDR2 ANQGSEA. The CDR3 contains 17 residues. The V segment lost 1 base and the J segment 4 bases; nucleotides outside the gene matches: 12. The CDR3 DNA is TGCAGCGTTGAAGGCCCCCCGGGAGGGGCGGGATACAATGAGCAGTTCTTC. Translating it yields CSVEGPPGGAGYNEQFF.

The count of this clone is one. This sequence joins TRBV15 and TRBJ2-7; 12 bases are shared with TRBD2. Germline V lookup: CDR1 LNHNV, CDR2 YYDKDF (reference sequence). This CDR3 has 16 residues. V dropped 3 bases and J dropped 7; count of bases not matched to a gene: 10. For the CDR3, the DNA is TGTGCCACCAGCAGCGGAAACCTAGCGGGAGGGGGAGAGCAGTACTTC. This gives the protein CATSSGNLAGGGEQYF.

V is TRBV4-1 and J is TRBJ1-4; D perhaps matches TRBD1 (6 bases). The germline CDR1 and CDR2 sequences are MGHRA and YSYEKL. The CDR3 length is 15 residues. V dropped 5 bases and J dropped 4 bases, with 14 bases sitting between them. In DNA form, the CDR3 reads TGCGCCAGCAGCATAGGACAGACAGTTAATGAAAAACTGTTTTTT. Amino acid sequence: CASSIGQTVNEKLFF.